The sequence of this TCR beta chain was determined in a study of cytomegalovirus exposure and HLA in healthy donors. Notes on the study in general: Several of the most significant clusters appeared, in a later analysis, to be linked to common viral pathogens. The investigators catalogued 150 to 200 TCR beta chains as cytomegalovirus-associated.

The CDR3 consists of 15 residues. The germline V gene has CDR1 SEHNR and CDR2 FQNEAQ (reference sequence). The V gene end was trimmed by 4 bases and the J gene end by 5 bases; junction bases not matched to a gene: 9. Remarks on this clone: Its matching antigen is unknown.

Primers for the PCR totalled 60 Vbeta and 13 Jbeta. The assay was immunoSEQ multiplex PCR, and TCRdb's table has in-frame clones only and misses some. The repertoire holds 150,000 to 200,000 clones, with approximately 80% as singletons. This TCR was sampled from a male donor in good health and CMV-seronegative. The V gene is TRBV7-9, the J gene TRBJ1-1; 8 bases map to TRBD1. Sequences were obtained from PBMCs. CDR3 residues: CASSSQTGARTEAFF. The CDR3 region has the DNA TGTGCCAGCAGCTCACAGACAGGGGCGCGGACTGAAGCTTTCTTT.